This is a list of T cell receptor beta chains from one sample in a study of T-cell memory formation after mild COVID-19. TCRdb recomputed calls from the 5' RACE reads with MiXCR, one row per CDR3 protein. Of roughly 350,000 distinct CDR3 sequences detected, around 21% appear once; the ten largest clones hold 9.5% to 15%. Sequencing was performed on PBMCs or a T cell subset sorted from them (not recorded which). Receptors were obtained from an adult woman who had mild COVID-19 (a few samples of this study predate the infection). Cell type and time point are not known. The CDR3 runs from the conserved cysteine through the conserved F or W.

v_gene	j_gene	CDR3aa
TRBV2	TRBJ1-3	CASSEQGENTIYF
TRBV5-1	TRBJ2-7	CASSLAAGVTHEQYF
TRBV20-1	TRBJ2-1	CSATGDNEQFF
TRBV29-1	TRBJ1-4	CSAMLGIANEKLFF
TRBV25-1	TRBJ2-7	CASSDRGPSYEQYF
TRBV6-5	TRBJ2-7	CASSPLRGQYEQYF
TRBV4-1	TRBJ2-5	CASSQVLPQETQYF
TRBV29-1	TRBJ2-3	CSVVSGPLDTQYF
TRBV7-9	TRBJ2-7	CASSSTGGDYEQYF
TRBV20-1	TRBJ2-7	CSARHPGEQYF
TRBV4-2	TRBJ2-6	CASSPAGSGANVLTF
TRBV24-1	TRBJ1-2	CATSGGTGGFDGYTF
TRBV5-1	TRBJ2-7	CASSSGTAHEQYF
TRBV30	TRBJ2-1	CAWSVRREGTEQFF
TRBV9	TRBJ2-3	CASSVERSTDTQYF
TRBV19	TRBJ2-1	CASSAGTSHEQFF
TRBV6-2/TRBV6-3	TRBJ2-1	CASSYERLAVNEQFF
TRBV5-1	TRBJ2-5	CASSNTRTSGGVQTQYF
TRBV27	TRBJ2-4	CASSLNTGANLNSKNIQYF
TRBV4-3	TRBJ2-7	CASSQDPRTGASYEQYF
TRBV11-2	TRBJ1-1	CASSYLLSLMNTEAFF
TRBV15	TRBJ2-5	CATSRDERGARLQETQYF
TRBV20-1	TRBJ1-3	CSARIGHGGNTIYF
TRBV4-3	TRBJ2-1	CASSPDQGDEQFF
TRBV5-1	TRBJ2-3	CASSLAVAVTDTQYF
TRBV19	TRBJ2-6	CASSIRQGLSGANVLTF
TRBV5-5	TRBJ2-7	CASSSATGAALYEQYF
TRBV9	TRBJ2-1	CASSPGQAGGNEQFF
TRBV5-1	TRBJ2-7	CASSWDSPYEQYF
TRBV27	TRBJ2-5	CASSFGLAGDRETQYF
TRBV18	TRBJ2-5	CASSQGLGRETQYF
TRBV6-6	TRBJ2-1	CASRLQGSNNEQFF
TRBV6-2/TRBV6-3	TRBJ2-7	CASSSPVTWMGEQYF
TRBV7-8	TRBJ2-1	CASSSSGTSAYNEQFF
TRBV2	TRBJ2-7	CASSEVSGPSSGGALYEQYF
TRBV28	TRBJ2-1	CASNLGSGRAGFF
TRBV5-1	TRBJ1-5	CASSIGGNQPQHF
TRBV5-1	TRBJ2-3	CASSLRGATTDTQYF
TRBV4-1	TRBJ1-6	CASSQAGTANSPLHF
TRBV27	TRBJ2-5	CASSPGTSGREETQYF
TRBV12-3/TRBV12-4	TRBJ2-7	CASSLGRTGEQYF
TRBV15	TRBJ1-5	CATSKDRESSQPQHF
TRBV4-1	TRBJ2-1	CASSQSPRSRGRNEQFF
TRBV12-3/TRBV12-4	TRBJ2-1	CASRPSGGDHNNEQFF
TRBV19	TRBJ2-7	CASSMSGGVGPRLEQYF
TRBV12-5	TRBJ2-5	CASGLGETQYF
TRBV9	TRBJ2-7	CASSPGPADPPYEQYF
TRBV28	TRBJ1-2	CASSLPSGTGGGFGYTF
TRBV6-1	TRBJ2-7	CASSDNQPGQGPYF
TRBV18	TRBJ2-5	CASSPGTSPGETQYF
TRBV20-1	TRBJ2-5	CSAKRGGRGETQYF
TRBV5-5	TRBJ2-7	CASRTGPRNSYEQYF
TRBV6-2/TRBV6-3	TRBJ1-5	CASSYSNQGAKPQHF
TRBV24-1	TRBJ2-5	CATNLPGVPWKTQYF
TRBV12-3/TRBV12-4	TRBJ2-3	CASRTSPLGADTQYF
TRBV25-1	TRBJ1-1	CASSESSANTEAFF
TRBV6-2/TRBV6-3	TRBJ2-1	CASSLREHDEQFF
TRBV3-1	TRBJ2-7	CASRSSGLSYEQYF
TRBV7-2	TRBJ2-5	CASSSGLAGQETQYF